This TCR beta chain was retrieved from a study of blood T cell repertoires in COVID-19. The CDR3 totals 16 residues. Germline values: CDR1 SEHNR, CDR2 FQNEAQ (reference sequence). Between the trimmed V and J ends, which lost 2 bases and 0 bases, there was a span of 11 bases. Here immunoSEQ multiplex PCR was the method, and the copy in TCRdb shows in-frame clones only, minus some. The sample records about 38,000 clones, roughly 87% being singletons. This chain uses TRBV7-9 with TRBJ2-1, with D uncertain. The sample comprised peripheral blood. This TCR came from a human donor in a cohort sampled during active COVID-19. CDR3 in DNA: TGTGCCAGCAGCTTAACTGTGTTTAGCTCCTACAATGAGCAGTTCTTC. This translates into CASSLTVFSSYNEQFF. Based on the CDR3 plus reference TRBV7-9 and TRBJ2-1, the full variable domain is DTGVSQNPRHKITKRGQNVTFRCDPISEHNRLYWYRQTLGQGPEFLTYFQNEAQLEKSRLLSDRFSAERPKGSFSTLEIQRTEQGDSAMYLCASSLTVFSSYNEQFFGPGTRLTVL.